Each of the 20 T cell receptor beta chains below was sequenced from the same sample in a study of blood T cells in healthy people across ages. Primed by a sample-barcoded 5' primer and a J-beta primer mix, a second PCR proceeded for roughly 7 to 11 cycles. TCRdb passed the 5' RACE reads through MiXCR, listing each CDR3 protein once. This sample has around 1,800,000 distinct CDR3 sequences; roughly two fifths occur once, and the top ten carry 20% to 25%. The sequenced material came from blood. The receptors were gathered from a human donor in good health.

The rearrangement joins TRBV7-2 to TRBJ2-1; 10 nucleotides line up with TRBD1. This CDR3 has 15 residues. Germline values: CDR1 SGHTA, CDR2 FQGNSA. The junction had 13 bases not matched to a gene; V was cut back by 5 bases and J by 12 bases. The CDR3 is CASSPWDRGATGQFF. CDR3 nucleotides: TGTGCCAGCAGCCCCTGGGACAGGGGCGCAACGGGGCAGTTCTTC.

Ten or more counts support this clonotype. The rearrangement joins TRBV20-1 to TRBJ2-5; the D is unclear. The CDR3 loop spans 13 amino acids. Germline lookup yields CDR1 DFQATT and CDR2 SNEGSKA (reference sequence). Trimming took off 4 bases at V and 4 bases at J, with 13 bases between the two ends. The CDR3 sequence is CSATQTSRETQYF. In DNA, the CDR3 is TGCAGTGCTACCCAGACAAGTCGAGAGACCCAGTACTTC.

This clonotype has only a few counts. J is TRBJ1-1 and V is TRBV25-1; weak D call: TRBD1 (6 bases). The CDR3 sequence is 13 residues long. Trimming took off 8 bases at V and 3 bases at J, with 13 bases between the two ends. Germline CDR1 is MGHDK and CDR2 is SYGVNS. The CDR3 DNA reads as TGTGCCAGCTCTAGGACAGACTACACTGAAGCTTTCTTT. The encoded protein is CASSRTDYTEAFF.

The CDR3 sequence: CASSVDGREDTQYF. The CDR3 region has the DNA TGCGCCAGCAGCGTGGACGGTCGTGAGGATACGCAGTATTTT. The chain employs TRBV5-1 and TRBJ2-3; D is unresolved. The length of the CDR3 is 14 residues. Trimming took 4 bases from V and 6 from J, leaving 15 bases between them. CDR1 SGHRS and CDR2 YFSETQ come from the germline V gene.

The CDR3 region has the DNA TGCAGTGCCACATTTCGAGGGACAGCGGGGTTGGAGACCCAGTACTTC. It yields the protein CSATFRGTAGLETQYF. This chain joins TRBV20-1 and TRBJ2-5; D possibly matches TRBD1 or TRBD2 (7 bases each). Germline CDR1 DFQATT, CDR2 SNEGSKA (reference sequence). CDR3 length: 16 amino acids. Trimming removed 6 bases from V and 5 bases from J, with 25 bases in between.

The rearrangement links TRBV7-2 to TRBJ1-2, with a weak D call TRBD1 (5 bases). The CDR3 length is 14 residues. V gave up 2 bases and J gave up 8 bases, with 15 bases separating them. The germline gives CDR1 SGHTA, CDR2 FQGNSA. CDR3 DNA: TGTGCCAGCAGCTTAAATGGGGCCCAAGAGGGCTACACCTTC. Translating it yields CASSLNGAQEGYTF.

The chain is built from TRBV24-1 and TRBJ2-3, with 7 nucleotides matching TRBD2. V was clipped by 3 bases and J by 6 bases; unmatched bases: 11. Germline V gene lookup returns CDR1 KGHDR and CDR2 SFDVKD. This CDR3 comprises 16 residues. CDR3: CATSDERGLFVDTQYF. In DNA form, the CDR3 reads TGTGCCACCAGTGATGAGCGGGGCCTTTTCGTGGATACGCAGTATTTT.

This clonotype was counted a single time. The chain joins TRBV12-5 to TRBJ2-3, with 8 positions matching TRBD2. Germline values: CDR1 LGHNT, CDR2 FRNRAP. V was pared by 4 bases and J by 2 bases, with 5 bases of the junction left unmatched. The CDR3 is 15 residues long. CDR3 sequence: CASGSGGANTDTQYF. The CDR3 nucleotides read TGTGCTAGTGGTTCGGGGGGGGCTAACACAGATACGCAGTATTTT.

The rearrangement uses TRBV5-6 and TRBJ1-2; 8 positions match TRBD1. CDR3 length: 13 amino acids. CDR1 SGHDT and CDR2 YYEEEE come from the germline V gene. Germline trimming cut 4 bases from V and 7 bases from J; bases unmatched to any gene: 6. CDR3 DNA sequence: TGTGCCAGCAGCGCGGACAGGGCGTTTGGCTACACCTTC. Encoded protein: CASSADRAFGYTF.

V and J are TRBV20-1 and TRBJ2-4; D call uncertain. The end of the DNA is better explained by TRBJ2-7, so the J call may be wrong. The germline CDR1 and CDR2 sequences are DFQATT and SNEGSKA (reference sequence). CDR3 length: 12 amino acids. The DNA of the CDR3 is TGCAGTGCTTCAACAAGTTTCTACGAGCAGTACTTC. Residues: CSASTSFYEQYF.

The chain employs TRBV27 and TRBJ2-5, with D possibly being TRBD1 or TRBD2 (6 bases each). This CDR3 comprises 14 residues. Per the germline V gene, CDR1 is MNHEY and CDR2 is SMNVEV (reference sequence). V was cut by 4 bases and J by 5 bases, with 14 bases left in between. The CDR3: CASSSWGAGETQYF. CDR3 sequence (DNA): TGTGCCAGCAGTTCATGGGGGGCTGGGGAGACCCAGTACTTC.

The chain is built from TRBV29-1 and TRBJ1-1; perhaps TRBD1 as D (6 bases). CDR3 length equals 14 residues. V was trimmed by 7 bases and J by 3 bases, leaving 18 bases between them. CDR1 and CDR2 from the germline V gene are SQVTM and ANQGSEA. CDR3 coding DNA: TGCAGCGCCGGAGGGGGGGCCGGGTACACTGAAGCTTTCTTT. Translation gives CSAGGGAGYTEAFF.

About this clonotype itself: Possible read error: a much larger clone is one base away. V is TRBV20-1 and J is TRBJ1-6, with a tentative D call TRBD1 (5 bases). Germline CDR1 is DFQATT and CDR2 is SNEGSKA (reference sequence). The CDR3 runs 14 residues. CDR3 protein: CSASYLGDNSPPHF. The CDR3 bases are TGCAGTGCTAGTTATCTGGGGGATAATTCACCCCCCCACTTT.

This clonotype came up many times. The gene calls are TRBV7-9 and TRBJ2-1, with 7 bases aligning to TRBD1. The CDR3 is made up of 14 amino acids. J lost 3 bases, V lost 5 bases, and 4 bases had no gene match. CDR1 and CDR2 (germline): SEHNR, FQNEAQ (reference sequence). The DNA of the CDR3 is TGTGCCAGCAGCCTCCGGGACAGCTACAATGAGCAGTTCTTC. It translates to CASSLRDSYNEQFF. The full variable domain, in which reference TRBV7-9 and TRBJ2-1 provide the parts outside the CDR3, is DTGVSQNPRHKITKRGQNVTFRCDPISEHNRLYWYRQTLGQGPEFLTYFQNEAQLEKSRLLSDRFSAERPKGSFSTLEIQRTEQGDSAMYLCASSLRDSYNEQFFGPGTRLTVL.

V is TRBV7-3 and J is TRBJ1-1; D possibly corresponds to TRBD1 (5 bases). CDR3 length: 15 amino acids. Deletions cut 2 bases from V and 10 bases from J, with 20 bases between. Germline-derived CDR1 and CDR2 are SGHTA and FQGTGA. CDR3 protein: CASSLLGQGMSGAFF. Written as DNA, the CDR3 is TGTGCCAGCAGCTTATTGGGGCAGGGCATGAGTGGAGCTTTCTTT.

This clonotype was observed a handful of times. The rearrangement links TRBV12-3 or TRBV12-4 to TRBJ2-4, with D unclear. Deletions cut 4 bases from V and 8 bases from J, with 15 bases between. CDR3 length equals 14 residues. The CDR3 DNA sequence: TGTGCCAGCAGTTCCCCTGTGGTAAGGGACATTCAGTACTTC. It specifies CASSSPVVRDIQYF.

V and J are TRBV28 and TRBJ2-1, with TRBD2 matching over 15 bases. J was trimmed by 10 bases and V by 6 bases; bases with no gene match: 7. Germline CDR1 reads MDHEN; CDR2 reads SYDVKM. CDR3 length: 15 residues. DNA of the CDR3: TGTGCCAGCAGCCCCGGACTAGCGGGGGGGGAGGAGCAGTTCTTC. The encoded protein is CASSPGLAGGEEQFF.

This chain connects TRBV3-1 to TRBJ2-7; D unresolved. The CDR3 totals 14 residues. V lost 0 bases, J lost 3 bases, and 9 bases lay in between. Per the germline V gene, CDR1 is LGHDT and CDR2 is YNNKEL (reference sequence). CDR3 bases: TGTGCCAGCAGCCAAGATCTCTCCGACTACGAGCAGTACTTC. This gives the protein CASSQDLSDYEQYF.

The gene calls are TRBV5-1 and TRBJ1-2; D is uncertain. The CDR3 covers 13 residues. Per germline, CDR1 SGHRS and CDR2 YFSETQ. The V and J ends lost 4 bases and 4 bases respectively, with 11 bases between them. CDR3: CASSDGSAYGYTF. The CDR3, as DNA: TGCGCCAGCAGCGACGGGTCGGCCTATGGCTACACCTTC.

The chain recombines TRBV6-5 with TRBJ1-2; D gene uncertain. Germline loops: CDR1 MNHEY, CDR2 SVGAGI. This CDR3 is 12 amino acids long. Trimming stripped 4 bases from V and 6 bases from J, with 9 bases between. The CDR3 region is CASSSNSHGYTF. Here the CDR3 DNA reads TGTGCCAGCAGTTCAAATTCTCATGGCTACACCTTC.